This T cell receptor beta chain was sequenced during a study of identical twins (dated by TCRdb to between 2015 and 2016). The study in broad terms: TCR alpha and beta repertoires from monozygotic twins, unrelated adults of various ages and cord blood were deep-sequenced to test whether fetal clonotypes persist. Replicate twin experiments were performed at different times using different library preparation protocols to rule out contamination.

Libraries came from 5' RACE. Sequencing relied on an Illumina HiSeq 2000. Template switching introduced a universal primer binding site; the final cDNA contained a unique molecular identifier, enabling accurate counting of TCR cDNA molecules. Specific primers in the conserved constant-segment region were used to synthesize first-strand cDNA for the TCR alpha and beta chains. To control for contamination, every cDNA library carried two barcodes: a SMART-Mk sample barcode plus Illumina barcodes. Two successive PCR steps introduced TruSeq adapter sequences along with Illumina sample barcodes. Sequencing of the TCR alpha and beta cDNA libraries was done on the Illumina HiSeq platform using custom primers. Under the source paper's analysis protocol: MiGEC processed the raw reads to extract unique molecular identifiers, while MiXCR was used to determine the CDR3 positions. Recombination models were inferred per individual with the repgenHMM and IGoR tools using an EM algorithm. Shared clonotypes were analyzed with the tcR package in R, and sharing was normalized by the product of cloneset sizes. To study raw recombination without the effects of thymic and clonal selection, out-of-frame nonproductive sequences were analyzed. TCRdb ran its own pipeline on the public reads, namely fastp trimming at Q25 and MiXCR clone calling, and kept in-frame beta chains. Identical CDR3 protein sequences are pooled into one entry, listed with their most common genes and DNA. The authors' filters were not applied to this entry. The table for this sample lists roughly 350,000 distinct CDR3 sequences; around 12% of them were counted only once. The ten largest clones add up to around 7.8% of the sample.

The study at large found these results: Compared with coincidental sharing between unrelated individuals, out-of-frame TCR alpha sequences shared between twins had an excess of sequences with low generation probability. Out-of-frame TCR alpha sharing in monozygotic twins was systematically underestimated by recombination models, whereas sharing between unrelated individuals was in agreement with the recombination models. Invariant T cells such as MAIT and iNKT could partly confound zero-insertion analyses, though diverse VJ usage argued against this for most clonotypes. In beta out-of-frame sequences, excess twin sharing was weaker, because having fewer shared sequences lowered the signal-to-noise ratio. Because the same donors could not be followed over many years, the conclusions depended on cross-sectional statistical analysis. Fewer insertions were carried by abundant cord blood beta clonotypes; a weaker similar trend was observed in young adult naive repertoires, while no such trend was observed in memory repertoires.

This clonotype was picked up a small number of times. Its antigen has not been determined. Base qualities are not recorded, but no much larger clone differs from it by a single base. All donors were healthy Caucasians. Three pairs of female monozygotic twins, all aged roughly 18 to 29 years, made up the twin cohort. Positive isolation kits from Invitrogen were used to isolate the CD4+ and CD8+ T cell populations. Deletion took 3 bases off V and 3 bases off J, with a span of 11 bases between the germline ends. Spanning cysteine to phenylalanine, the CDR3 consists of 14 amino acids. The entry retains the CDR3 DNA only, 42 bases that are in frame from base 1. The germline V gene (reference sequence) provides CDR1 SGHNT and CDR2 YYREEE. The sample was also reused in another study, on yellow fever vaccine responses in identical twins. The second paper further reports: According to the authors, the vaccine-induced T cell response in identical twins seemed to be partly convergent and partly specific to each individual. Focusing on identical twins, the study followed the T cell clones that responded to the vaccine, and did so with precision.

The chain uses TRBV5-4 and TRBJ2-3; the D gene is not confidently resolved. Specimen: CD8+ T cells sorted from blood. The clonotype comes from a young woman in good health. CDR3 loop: CASSCWTDTDTQYF. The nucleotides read TGTGCCAGCAGCTGCTGGACGGATACAGATACGCAGTATTTT. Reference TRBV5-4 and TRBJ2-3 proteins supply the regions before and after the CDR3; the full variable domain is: ETGVTQSPTHLIKTRGQQVTLRCSSQSGHNTVSWYQQALGQGPQFIFQYYREEENGRGNFPPRFSGLQFPNYSSELNVNALELDDSALYLCASSCWTDTDTQYFGPGTRLTVL.